The source of this TCR beta chain is a study of T cell changes during pregnancy in multiple sclerosis. Trimming cost V 6 bases and J 5 bases, with 11 bases left between them. The CDR3 contains 13 residues. Per the germline V gene, CDR1 is SGHTA and CDR2 is FQGNSA. The data were produced by immunoSEQ multiplex PCR, yet TCRdb's version contains in-frame clones alone and is incomplete. The table has tens of thousands of clones, around 90% seen once. The TCR was taken from a female donor in good health, enrolled as a control in a pregnancy study. The material was peripheral blood, obtained in the first trimester of pregnancy. The chain uses TRBV7-2 and TRBJ1-5, with D hard to call. The CDR3 loop reads CASRENSHQPQHF. DNA for the CDR3: TGTGCCAGCAGAGAAAACAGCCATCAGCCCCAGCATTTT.